This TCR beta chain was captured in a study of somatic mutations in cytotoxic T cells in rheumatoid arthritis. This clone was seen a handful of times. The table came from immunoSEQ multiplex PCR; TCRdb's copy has only in-frame clones and leaves some out. The data show roughly 15,000 clones, with around 80% seen just once and about 20% held by the top ten. CDR1 is GTSNPN, CDR2 SVGIG, per germline (reference sequence). The length of the CDR3 is 13 residues. V dropped 0 bases and J dropped 6 bases, with 11 bases sitting between them. The clonotype comes from an adult with rheumatoid arthritis. This rearrangement joins TRBV30 to TRBJ1-1, with D tentatively TRBD1 (5 bases). Sequenced: CD8+ T cells sorted from blood. The CDR3 nucleotides read TGTGCCTGGAGTGTAACCGGGGGAGCTGAAGCTTTCTTT. This sequence encodes CAWSVTGGAEAFF.